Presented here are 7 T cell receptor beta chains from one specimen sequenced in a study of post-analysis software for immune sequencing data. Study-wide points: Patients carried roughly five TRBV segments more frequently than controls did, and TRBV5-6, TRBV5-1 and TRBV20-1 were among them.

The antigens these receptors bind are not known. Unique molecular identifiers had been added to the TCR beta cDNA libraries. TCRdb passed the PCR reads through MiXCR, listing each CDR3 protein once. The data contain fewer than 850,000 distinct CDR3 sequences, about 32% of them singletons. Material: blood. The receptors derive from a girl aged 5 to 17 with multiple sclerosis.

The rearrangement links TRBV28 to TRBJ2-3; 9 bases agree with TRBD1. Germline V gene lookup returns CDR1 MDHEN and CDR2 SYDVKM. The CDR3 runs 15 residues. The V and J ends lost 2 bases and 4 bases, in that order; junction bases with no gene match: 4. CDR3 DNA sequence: TGTGCCAGCAGTTTAGGGGACAGGGCGTCAGATACGCAGTATTTT. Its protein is CASSLGDRASDTQYF. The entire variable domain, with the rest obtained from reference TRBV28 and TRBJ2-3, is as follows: DVKVTQSSRYLVKRTGEKVFLECVQDMDHENMFWYRQDPGLGLRLIYFSYDVKMKEKGDIPEGYSVSREKKERFSLILESASTNQTSMYLCASSLGDRASDTQYFGPGTRLTVL.

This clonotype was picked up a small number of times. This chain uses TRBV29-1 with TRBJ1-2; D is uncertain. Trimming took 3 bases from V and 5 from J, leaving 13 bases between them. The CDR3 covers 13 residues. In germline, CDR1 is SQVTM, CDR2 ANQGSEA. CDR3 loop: CSVDLKARYGYTF. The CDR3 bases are TGCAGCGTTGATTTGAAAGCACGTTATGGCTACACCTTC.

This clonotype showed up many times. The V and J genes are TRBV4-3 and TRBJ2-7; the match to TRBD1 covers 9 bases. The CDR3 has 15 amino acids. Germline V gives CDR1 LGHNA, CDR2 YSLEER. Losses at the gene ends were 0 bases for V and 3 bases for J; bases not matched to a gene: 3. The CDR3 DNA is TGCGCCAGCAGCCAAGATCCGGGACAGGGCTACGAGCAGTACTTC. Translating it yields CASSQDPGQGYEQYF.

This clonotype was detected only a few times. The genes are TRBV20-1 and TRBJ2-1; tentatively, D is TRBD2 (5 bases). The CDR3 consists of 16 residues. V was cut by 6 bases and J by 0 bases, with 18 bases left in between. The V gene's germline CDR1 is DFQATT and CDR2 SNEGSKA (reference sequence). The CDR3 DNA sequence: TGCAGTGCCGGGATTCCGGGTCCCCGCTCCTACAATGAGCAGTTCTTC. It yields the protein CSAGIPGPRSYNEQFF.

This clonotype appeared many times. CDR3 loop: CASSRGGAIIPNEQFF. CDR3 bases: TGTGCCAGCAGCAGAGGGGGGGCGATTATCCCGAATGAGCAGTTCTTC. V and J are TRBV7-2 and TRBJ2-1, with TRBD2 as a possible D gene (7 bases). Germline loops: CDR1 SGHTA, CDR2 FQGNSA. The length of the CDR3 is 16 residues. Trimming left V 5 bases short and J 7 bases short, with 21 bases between.

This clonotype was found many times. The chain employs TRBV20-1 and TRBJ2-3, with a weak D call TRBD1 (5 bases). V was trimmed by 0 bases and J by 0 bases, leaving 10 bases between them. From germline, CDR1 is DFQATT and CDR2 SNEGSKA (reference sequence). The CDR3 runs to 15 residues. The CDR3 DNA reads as TGCAGTGCTAGAGATCCAGGGCCCAGCACAGATACGCAGTATTTT. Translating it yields CSARDPGPSTDTQYF.

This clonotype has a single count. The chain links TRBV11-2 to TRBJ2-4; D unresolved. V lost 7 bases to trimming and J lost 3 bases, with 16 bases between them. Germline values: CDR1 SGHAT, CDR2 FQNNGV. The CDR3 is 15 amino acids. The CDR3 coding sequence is TGTGCCAGCACCCACGGACCAGTGGGCAAAAACATTCAGTACTTC. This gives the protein CASTHGPVGKNIQYF.